In its sample, the clone carrying this TCR beta chain was seen many times. These data originate in a study of CD8 T cells in ankylosing spondylitis. With 6 bases removed from V and 2 bases from J, the gap between germline ends came to 17 bases. The CDR3 totals 15 residues. 5'-RACE, quantitative and with molecular barcodes, yielded the TCR beta libraries. MiXCR, run by TCRdb on the 5' RACE reads, gives a single entry per CDR3 protein. The sample carries about 130,000 distinct CDR3 sequences, 6% to 8.5% recorded once. The sequenced material came from blood, either unsorted or a sorted T cell fraction (not recorded which). This clonotype originated in a female donor with ankylosing spondylitis or in good health (not recorded which). J is TRBJ2-7 and V is TRBV12-3 or TRBV12-4; D possibly corresponds to TRBD2 (5 bases). The CDR3 sequence is CASSPPDFYTYEQYF. In DNA form, the CDR3 reads TGTGCCAGCAGCCCCCCGGACTTCTATACCTACGAGCAGTACTTC.